These 30 T cell receptor beta chains came from one sample sequenced in a study of cytomegalovirus exposure and HLA in healthy donors. With 60 Vbeta and 13 Jbeta primers, the PCR was carried out. Assay: immunoSEQ multiplex PCR; the TCRdb copy retains only in-frame clones and omits some. Here the sample table reports roughly 190,000 clones. Sequenced input: PBMCs. The receptors were gathered from a man aged 30 to 45 in good health and CMV-seronegative.

The chain carries TRBV11-3 and TRBJ1-2, with 11 positions matching TRBD1. The CDR3 totals 14 residues. With 5 bases clipped from V and 8 bases from J, the junction kept 7 bases outside the gene matches. Germline V gives CDR1 SGHNT, CDR2 YENEEA. CDR3 nucleotide sequence: TGTGCCAGCAGCCCGGGGACAGGGGGTGTAGGCTACACCTTC. Translating it yields CASSPGTGGVGYTF.

The CDR3 nucleotides read TGTGCCAGCAGCTTAGCACAGGGCTCCGCTGGCTACACCTTC. This gives the protein CASSLAQGSAGYTF. The chain links TRBV7-2 to TRBJ1-2; D is perhaps TRBD1 (6 bases). Germline lookup yields CDR1 SGHTA and CDR2 FQGNSA. V lost 0 bases, J lost 7 bases, and 12 bases lay in between. This CDR3 comprises 14 residues.

The rearrangement links TRBV11-2 to TRBJ1-4; 9 nucleotides align to TRBD1. Trimming removed 5 bases from V and 8 bases from J; junction bases left unmatched: 6. CDR1 SGHAT and CDR2 FQNNGV come from the germline V gene. This CDR3 region has 14 residues. CDR3 region: CASSLDRGGEKLFF. The DNA for the CDR3 is TGTGCCAGCAGCCTGGACAGGGGAGGCGAAAAACTGTTTTTT.

This sequence joins TRBV6-6 and TRBJ1-4, with 7 positions matching TRBD1. V trimming: 8 bases; J trimming: 5 bases; junction bases outside the gene matches: 8. The CDR3 is 14 residues long. In germline, CDR1 is MNHNY, CDR2 SVGAGI (reference sequence). The CDR3 protein is CASELGGGNEKLFF. In DNA, the CDR3 is TGTGCCAGCGAGTTAGGGGGCGGAAATGAAAAACTGTTTTTT.

The V call is TRBV13, the J call TRBJ2-7; 10 bases match TRBD1. Germline V CDR1 and CDR2: PRHDT, FYEKMQ (reference sequence). The CDR3 runs 17 residues. V lost 3 bases, J lost 6 bases, and 14 bases stayed unmatched. The CDR3 region has the DNA TGTGCCAGCAGCTTTTTGAAGACAGGGGGCGGGCTCGGCGAGCAGTACTTC. Protein: CASSFLKTGGGLGEQYF. Using reference TRBV13 and TRBJ2-7 for the parts outside the CDR3, the full variable domain is AAGVIQSPRHLIKEKRETATLKCYPIPRHDTVYWYQQGPGQDPQFLISFYEKMQSDKGSIPDRFSAQQFSDYHSELNMSSLELGDSALYFCASSFLKTGGGLGEQYFGPGTRLTVT.

The chain recombines TRBV29-1 with TRBJ2-5; tentative D call: TRBD2 (5 bases). Judging by the DNA end, TRBJ2-7 fits better; the J call may be wrong. The CDR3 has 11 residues. Germline V lookup: CDR1 SQVTM, CDR2 ANQGSEA. CDR3 coding DNA: TGCAGCGTTGGGGAGCTGGTCGAGCAGTACTTC. This translates into CSVGELVEQYF.

The CDR3 sequence: CASTQASNNSPLHF. The CDR3 DNA reads as TGTGCCAGCACTCAAGCTTCTAATAATTCACCCCTCCACTTT. J is TRBJ1-6 and V is TRBV11-3, with D uncertain. Trimming removed 7 bases at V and 5 bases at J, with 12 bases between. The CDR3 extends over 14 amino acids. CDR1 is SGHNT, CDR2 YENEEA, per germline.

The chain links TRBV5-1 to TRBJ2-6; D is possibly TRBD2 (6 bases). Germline V gene sequence: CDR1 SGHRS, CDR2 YFSETQ. This CDR3 is built from 14 residues. Trimming stripped 9 bases from V and 2 bases from J, with 12 bases between. CDR3 sequence reads: CATKPGAGANVLTF. As DNA, the CDR3 is TGCGCCACCAAACCGGGGGCTGGGGCCAACGTCCTGACTTTC. Together with reference TRBV5-1 and TRBJ2-6, the CDR3 gives the full variable domain: KAGVTQTPRYLIKTRGQQVTLSCSPISGHRSVSWYQQTPGQGLQFLFEYFSETQRNKGNFPGRFSGRQFSNSRSEMNVSTLELGDSALYLCATKPGAGANVLTFGAGSRLTVL.

This chain connects TRBV19 to TRBJ2-5, with 7 bases matching TRBD1. Germline CDR1 reads LNHDA; CDR2 reads SQIVND (reference sequence). The CDR3 is made up of 15 amino acids. Trimming removed 3 bases from V and 3 bases from J; junction bases left unmatched: 7. This CDR3 reads CASSMGTVRKETQYF. CDR3 DNA sequence: TGTGCCAGTAGTATGGGGACAGTTAGAAAAGAGACCCAGTACTTC.

CDR3 sequence reads: CASSSSIGRSVYNEQFF. The CDR3 region has the DNA TGTGCCAGCAGTTCCAGCATTGGCCGCAGCGTCTACAATGAGCAGTTCTTC. V gene TRBV28 combines with J gene TRBJ2-1; D is undetermined. Per the germline V gene, CDR1 is MDHEN and CDR2 is SYDVKM. This CDR3 has 17 amino acids. V shed 4 bases and J shed 3 bases, with 19 bases lying between them.

The rearrangement links TRBV6-5 to TRBJ1-4, with a tentative D call TRBD1 (6 bases). The CDR3 sequence is 16 residues long. The germline V gene has CDR1 MNHEY and CDR2 SVGAGI. The ends were cut back, 0 bases at V and 8 bases at J, with 16 bases in the middle. CDR3 coding DNA: TGTGCCAGCAGTTACTCACCTAGGGACAAACCCGAAAAACTGTTTTTT. Its protein is CASSYSPRDKPEKLFF.

V gene TRBV18 combines with J gene TRBJ2-7, with 7 bases that match TRBD1. Germline values: CDR1 KGHSH, CDR2 LQKENI. The CDR3 consists of 14 residues. V was clipped by 3 bases and J by 3 bases; unmatched bases: 5. The CDR3 coding sequence is TGTGCCAGCTCACCCGCGACAGGGAACTACGAGCAGTACTTC. Translating gives CASSPATGNYEQYF.

V usage is TRBV5-1 and J usage is TRBJ2-4, with TRBD1 identical over 8 bases. CDR1 and CDR2 (germline): SGHRS, YFSETQ. The V segment lost 4 bases and the J segment 0 bases; nucleotides outside the gene matches: 6. The CDR3 sequence is 16 residues long. The CDR3 coding sequence is TGCGCCAGCAGCCAACAGGGGGGTGGAGCCAAAAACATTCAGTACTTC. Amino acid sequence: CASSQQGGGAKNIQYF.

This sequence joins TRBV10-1 and TRBJ2-1; weak D call: TRBD1 (6 bases). V gave up 2 bases and J gave up 0 bases, with 8 bases separating them. There are 15 residues in the CDR3. The germline gives CDR1 WNHNN, CDR2 SYGVQD (reference sequence). The CDR3 sequence: CASSEGGRSYNEQFF. The CDR3 coding sequence is TGCGCCAGCAGTGAGGGGGGCCGCTCCTACAATGAGCAGTTCTTC.

This chain connects TRBV7-6 to TRBJ1-6; possible D gene TRBD1, 6 bases. The CDR3 consists of 14 residues. Germline V gives CDR1 SGHVS, CDR2 FNYEAQ. The V end was cut by 0 bases, the J end by 7 bases, with 7 bases between. CDR3: CASSLAQGNSPLHF. The CDR3 DNA is TGTGCCAGCAGCTTAGCACAGGGCAATTCACCCCTCCACTTT.

The chain employs TRBV30 and TRBJ1-5; a possible D gene is TRBD1 (5 bases). The CDR3 has 13 residues. In germline, CDR1 is GTSNPN, CDR2 SVGIG (reference sequence). V shed 7 bases and J shed 0 bases, with 10 bases lying between them. The CDR3 reads CASSDSSNQPQHF. Written as DNA, the CDR3 is TGTGCCTCCTCAGACAGTAGCAATCAGCCCCAGCATTTT.

The chain recombines TRBV6-1 with TRBJ1-6, with TRBD1 matching over 8 bases. The CDR3 loop spans 14 amino acids. Germline V CDR1 and CDR2: MNHNS, SASEGT. V dropped 3 bases and J dropped 8; count of bases not matched to a gene: 3. The CDR3 spells CASSDGQGHSPLHF. For the CDR3, the DNA is TGTGCCAGCAGTGACGGACAGGGACATTCACCCCTCCACTTT.

The rearrangement joins TRBV4-1 to TRBJ1-4; a weak D match, TRBD1 (6 bases). Trimming pared 2 bases from V and 2 bases from J, leaving 12 bases between. The germline V gene has CDR1 MGHRA and CDR2 YSYEKL. This CDR3 region has 16 residues. This CDR3 reads CASSQLQGTTNEKLFF. In DNA, the CDR3 is TGCGCCAGCAGCCAATTACAGGGTACCACTAATGAAAAACTGTTTTTT.

The rearrangement joins TRBV15 to TRBJ2-5, with a weak D call TRBD1 (5 bases). The J call is uncertain, as TRBJ2-7 better fits the DNA end. The germline V gene has CDR1 LNHNV and CDR2 YYDKDF (reference sequence). The CDR3 extends over 13 amino acids. In DNA form, the CDR3 reads TGTGCCACCACCGTCGAAACAGGCTACGAGCAGTACTTC. Translation gives CATTVETGYEQYF.

The rearrangement uses TRBV18 and TRBJ1-4, with a tentative D call TRBD1 (6 bases). Germline CDR1 KGHSH, CDR2 LQKENI. The V end was cut by 6 bases, the J end by 4 bases, with 12 bases between. The CDR3 loop spans 14 amino acids. The CDR3 DNA reads as TGTGCCAGCTCCATGGGACACCGTAATGAAAAACTGTTTTTT. Translating it yields CASSMGHRNEKLFF.

The chain links TRBV5-6 to TRBJ2-3; 8 nucleotides align to TRBD2. V shed 3 bases and J 2 bases; nucleotides not matched to a gene: 11. CDR1 and CDR2 (germline): SGHDT, YYEEEE. CDR3 size: 17 residues. For the CDR3, the DNA is TGTGCCAGCAGCTCAACTGGACTAGCTGAAATCACAGATACGCAGTATTTT. It encodes CASSSTGLAEITDTQYF.

The V and J genes are TRBV7-9 and TRBJ2-5, with D possibly TRBD2 on 5 matching bases. The CDR3 is 14 amino acids. V lost 5 bases and J lost 4, with 14 bases in between. The germline V gene has CDR1 SEHNR and CDR2 FQNEAQ (reference sequence). The CDR3 sequence: CASSPRGTRETQYF. For the CDR3, the DNA is TGTGCCAGCAGCCCACGGGGTACTCGAGAGACCCAGTACTTC.

This chain joins TRBV18 and TRBJ2-7; D may be TRBD1 (6 bases). The CDR3 consists of 14 residues. Germline loops: CDR1 KGHSH, CDR2 LQKENI. Trimming took off 2 bases at V and 7 bases at J, with 15 bases between the two ends. CDR3 in DNA: TGTGCCAGCTCACCAGGTCTCTCTCAGGGGGAGCAGTACTTC. Translated: CASSPGLSQGEQYF.

This sequence joins TRBV11-2 and TRBJ2-2; D is possibly TRBD1 (5 bases). V lost 6 bases and J lost 5, with 13 bases in between. Germline V gene sequence: CDR1 SGHAT, CDR2 FQNNGV. This CDR3 has 14 residues. Here the CDR3 DNA reads TGTGCCAGCAGGGTTGGGGCAGGGACCGGGGAGCTGTTTTTT. It translates to CASRVGAGTGELFF.

This chain joins TRBV18 and TRBJ2-3; 11 bases align to TRBD1. With 6 bases clipped from V and 4 bases from J, the junction kept 3 bases outside the gene matches. This CDR3 is built from 14 residues. CDR1 and CDR2 from the germline V gene are KGHSH and LQKENI. The CDR3 loop is CASSPGQGADTQYF. The CDR3 bases are TGTGCCAGCTCCCCGGGACAGGGGGCAGATACGCAGTATTTT.

The rearrangement joins TRBV6-1 to TRBJ2-7; D is possibly TRBD2 (5 bases). With 6 bases removed from V and 9 bases from J, the gap between germline ends came to 12 bases. CDR1 is MNHNS and CDR2 is SASEGT in the germline V gene. The CDR3 totals 11 residues. CDR3 loop: CASSTGRSQYF. The CDR3 DNA reads as TGTGCCAGCAGCACGGGAAGGTCGCAGTACTTC.

The chain uses TRBV2 and TRBJ1-5; a possible D gene is TRBD1 (6 bases). From germline, CDR1 is SNHLY and CDR2 FYNNEI. This CDR3 contains 14 residues. V was shortened by 6 bases and J by 3 bases, with 12 bases between the two germline ends. The CDR3 nucleotides read TGTGCCAGCAGCCCGACAGGAAACAATCAGCCCCAGCATTTT. Translated: CASSPTGNNQPQHF. Full variable domain (remainder filled in from reference TRBV2 and TRBJ1-5): EPEVTQTPSHQVTQMGQEVILRCVPISNHLYFYWYRQILGQKVEFLVSFYNNEISEKSEIFDDQFSVERPDGSNFTLKIRSTKLEDSAMYFCASSPTGNNQPQHFGDGTRLSIL.

Remarks on this clone: The same CDR3 is also encoded by other DNA sequences in this sample. The chain has TRBV10-1 and TRBJ2-7, with D possibly being TRBD2 (6 bases). Trimming removed 2 bases at V and 1 base at J, with 6 bases between. The CDR3 is 13 residues long. Germline-derived CDR1 and CDR2 are WNHNN and SYGVQD (reference sequence). The CDR3 reads CASSEGGSYEQYF. CDR3 DNA sequence: TGCGCCAGCAGTGAGGGGGGGTCCTACGAGCAGTACTTC.

V is TRBV19 and J is TRBJ1-2; 9 bases agree with TRBD1. This CDR3 spans 18 amino acids. Germline loops: CDR1 LNHDA, CDR2 SQIVND (reference sequence). The trim removed 5 bases at V and 0 bases at J, leaving 13 bases unmatched. CDR3 nucleotides: TGTGCCAGTAGTGCCCAGGACAGGGGAGTTCCTACTAACTATGGCTACACCTTC. Its protein product is CASSAQDRGVPTNYGYTF.

The J gene is TRBJ1-1, the V gene TRBV7-9; 8 bases match TRBD1. The CDR3 length is 15 residues. Germline V gene sequence: CDR1 SEHNR, CDR2 FQNEAQ (reference sequence). V shed 7 bases and J 4 bases; nucleotides not matched to a gene: 11. CDR3 residues: CASTGGTGAVTEAFF. For the CDR3, the DNA is TGTGCCAGCACCGGAGGGACAGGTGCAGTCACTGAAGCTTTCTTT.